These T cell receptor beta chains were read from a single sample in a study of response to subunit inactivated influenza vaccine. TCRdb redid the calling of the RT-PCR reads with MiXCR, one entry per CDR3 protein. The sample yields fewer than 600,000 distinct CDR3 sequences, under 8.5% seen once. Source: PBMCs from blood, taken less than 30 months after vaccination. All receptors derive from a man in his fifties or sixties who received an inactivated influenza vaccine. CDR3s include the opening cysteine and the closing phenylalanine or tryptophan. The D gene is left open where the match is weak. Size tells how often a clone was seen (once, few, many) or the class of an expanded clone, and some rows leave it out.

d_call,j_call,v_call,clone_size,cdr3_aa,cdr3_nt
TRBD2,TRBJ2-2,TRBV7-9,few,CASSAPGLVQNTGELFF,TGTGCCAGCAGCGCCCCGGGACTAGTCCAGAACACCGGGGAGCTGTTTTTT
NA,TRBJ2-5,TRBV7-7,NA,CASSLDNGGKKTQYF,TGTGCTAGCAGCTTAGACAACGGGGGTAAAAAGACCCAGTACTTC
TRBD1,TRBJ1-5,TRBV30,few,CAWSKTGQNWQPQHF,TGTGCCTGGAGTAAGACGGGACAGAATTGGCAGCCCCAGCATTTT
TRBD2,TRBJ2-1,TRBV4-3,NA,CASSHRYPWLAGAYNEQFF,TGCGCCAGCAGCCACAGATACCCTTGGCTAGCGGGGGCCTACAATGAGCAGTTCTTC
TRBD2,TRBJ2-7,TRBV27,many,CASSPRTSGVGYEQYF,TGTGCCAGCAGTCCGAGGACTAGCGGCGTCGGATACGAGCAGTACTTC
TRBD2,TRBJ2-2,TRBV20-1,NA,CSAHPGGRARNGELFF,TGCAGTGCCCACCCTGGGGGGAGGGCCAGAAACGGGGAGCTGTTTTTT
NA,TRBJ2-3,TRBV28,NA,CASSNLGTPDTQYF,TGTGCCAGCAGCAACCTTGGGACACCAGATACGCAGTATTTT
NA,TRBJ2-1,TRBV19,few,CASSIGQYYNEQFF,TGTGCCAGTAGTATAGGACAGTATTACAATGAGCAGTTCTTC
NA,TRBJ2-1,TRBV10-3,many,CATKGGTINEQFF,TGTGCCACCAAAGGGGGGACGATCAATGAGCAGTTCTTC
NA,TRBJ1-1,TRBV4-3,many,CASSHGWKVRNTEAFF,TGCGCCAGCAGCCACGGTTGGAAGGTTCGGAACACTGAAGCTTTCTTT
NA,TRBJ1-5,TRBV4-1,few,CASSQDFPASQPQHF,TGCGCCAGCAGCCAAGACTTTCCTGCATCCCAGCCCCAGCATTTT
NA,TRBJ2-7,TRBV7-2,many,CASSFQGTSYEQYF,TGTGCCAGCAGCTTTCAGGGGACCTCCTACGAGCAGTACTTC
TRBD2,TRBJ2-3,TRBV6-2/TRBV6-3,few,CASSYVVGGGDTQYF,TGTGCCAGCAGTTACGTAGTGGGGGGGGGAGATACGCAGTATTTT
TRBD1,TRBJ1-1,TRBV6-5,many,CASSYGTGGRGTEAFF,TGTGCCAGCAGTTATGGGACAGGGGGCCGAGGTACTGAAGCTTTCTTT
NA,TRBJ2-3,TRBV29-1,NA,CSVDGSTAPDTQYF,TGCAGCGTTGATGGTTCGACAGCTCCAGATACGCAGTATTTT
TRBD1,TRBJ2-1,TRBV4-1,NA,CASSQETGASSYNEQFF,TGCGCCAGCAGCCAAGAAACAGGGGCTAGCTCCTACAATGAGCAGTTCTTC
TRBD1,TRBJ2-1,TRBV29-1,many,CSVSPTGGSGEQFF,TGCAGCGTTTCCCCGACAGGGGGCTCGGGTGAGCAGTTCTTC
TRBD2,TRBJ2-1,TRBV28,many,CASSPTSGGAYNEQFF,TGTGCCAGCAGCCCGACTAGCGGGGGGGCCTACAATGAGCAGTTCTTC
NA,TRBJ2-2,TRBV4-1,NA,CASRWQGSNTGELFF,TGCGCCAGCAGATGGCAGGGTTCGAACACCGGGGAGCTGTTTTTT
TRBD1,TRBJ1-1,TRBV29-1,many,CSVRGTANTEAFF,TGCAGCGTTCGCGGGACAGCGAACACTGAAGCTTTCTTT
TRBD1,TRBJ1-6,TRBV6-5,few,CASSYSPPGQGANSPLHF,TGTGCCAGCAGTTACTCGCCCCCCGGACAGGGGGCGAATTCACCCCTCCACTTT
TRBD1,TRBJ1-3,TRBV5-1,few,CASSSAGTASGNTIYF,TGCGCCAGCAGCTCGGCCGGGACAGCCTCTGGAAACACCATATATTTT
TRBD1,TRBJ1-2,TRBV5-1,many,CASSSTGDYGYTF,TGCGCCAGCAGCTCTACAGGGGACTATGGCTACACCTTC
NA,TRBJ2-5,TRBV6-4,few,CASSRLQTGPKIQETQYF,TGTGCCAGCAGCCGACTCCAGACAGGACCGAAAATCCAAGAGACCCAGTACTTC
NA,TRBJ2-7,TRBV4-1,NA,CASSPGWGYSYEQYF,TGCGCCAGCAGCCCCGGATGGGGCTACTCCTACGAGCAGTACTTC
TRBD1,TRBJ2-2,TRBV24-1,NA,CATSVLPFDRDPSTGELFF,TGTGCCACCAGTGTCCTCCCTTTTGACAGGGACCCTAGCACCGGGGAGCTGTTTTTT
NA,TRBJ2-2,TRBV3-1,many,CASSQGPHSTGELFF,TGTGCCAGCAGCCAGGGACCCCACTCGACCGGGGAGCTGTTTTTT
NA,TRBJ2-7,TRBV11-2,many,CASGAGYEQYF,TGTGCCAGCGGGGCTGGGTACGAGCAGTACTTC
TRBD1,TRBJ2-7,TRBV3-1,NA,CASSPIQGPYEQYF,TGTGCCAGCAGCCCAATACAGGGGCCCTACGAGCAGTACTTC
NA,TRBJ2-7,TRBV6-5,few,CASSYVRVPSYEQYF,TGTGCCAGCAGTTACGTCAGGGTTCCCTCCTACGAGCAGTACTTC
NA,TRBJ1-1,TRBV6-1,few,CASSLIKRTEAFF,TGTGCCAGCAGTCTTATTAAGAGAACTGAAGCTTTCTTT
NA,TRBJ1-2,TRBV4-3,NA,CASSTRAGTNYGYTF,TGCGCCAGCAGCACCCGGGCGGGCACTAACTATGGCTACACCTTC
NA,TRBJ2-3,TRBV21-1,many,CASSTHTSGRPNTDTQYF,TGTGCCAGCAGCACCCATACTAGCGGGAGGCCGAACACAGATACGCAGTATTTT
TRBD2,TRBJ2-3,TRBV28,few,CASWAGGPTDTQYF,TGTGCCAGCTGGGCGGGGGGCCCCACAGATACGCAGTATTTT
NA,TRBJ1-6,TRBV4-1,few,CASSQRGHLRSEALHF,TGCGCCAGCAGCCAACGGGGACACCTGCGATCGGAGGCCCTCCACTTT
TRBD2,TRBJ2-5,TRBV20-1,NA,CSASGGAGETQYF,TGCAGTGCTAGCGGGGGGGCCGGAGAGACCCAGTACTTC
NA,TRBJ2-7,TRBV11-2,few,CASSPRHGVDEQYF,TGTGCCAGCAGCCCTCGACACGGCGTCGACGAGCAGTACTTC
NA,TRBJ2-2,TRBV27,NA,CASIPNEGGELFF,TGTGCCAGCATACCGAATGAAGGCGGGGAGCTGTTTTTT
TRBD2,TRBJ2-6,TRBV6-1,NA,CASTDPSGRTGANVLTF,TGTGCCAGCACTGACCCTAGCGGGCGAACTGGGGCCAACGTCCTGACTTTC
TRBD1,TRBJ2-1,TRBV20-1,many,CSAHNRGEKNNEQFF,TGCAGTGCTCATAACAGGGGTGAGAAAAACAATGAGCAGTTCTTC
NA,TRBJ1-5,TRBV7-9,few,CASSHQGNQPQHF,TGTGCCAGCAGTCACCAGGGCAATCAGCCCCAGCATTTT
NA,TRBJ1-1,TRBV6-2/TRBV6-3,few,CASSWRGVADTEAFF,TGTGCCAGCAGTTGGCGTGGGGTTGCGGACACTGAAGCTTTCTTT
NA,TRBJ2-7,TRBV28,few,CASSLGPRFGSYEQYF,TGTGCCAGCAGTTTAGGCCCAAGATTTGGCTCCTACGAGCAGTACTTC
TRBD1,TRBJ1-4,TRBV7-2,NA,CASSLGQRLFF,TGTGCCAGCAGCTTGGGACAGAGACTGTTTTTT
NA,TRBJ2-7,TRBV10-1,NA,CASSDRESSYEQYF,TGCGCCAGCAGTGACAGGGAGAGCTCCTACGAGCAGTACTTC